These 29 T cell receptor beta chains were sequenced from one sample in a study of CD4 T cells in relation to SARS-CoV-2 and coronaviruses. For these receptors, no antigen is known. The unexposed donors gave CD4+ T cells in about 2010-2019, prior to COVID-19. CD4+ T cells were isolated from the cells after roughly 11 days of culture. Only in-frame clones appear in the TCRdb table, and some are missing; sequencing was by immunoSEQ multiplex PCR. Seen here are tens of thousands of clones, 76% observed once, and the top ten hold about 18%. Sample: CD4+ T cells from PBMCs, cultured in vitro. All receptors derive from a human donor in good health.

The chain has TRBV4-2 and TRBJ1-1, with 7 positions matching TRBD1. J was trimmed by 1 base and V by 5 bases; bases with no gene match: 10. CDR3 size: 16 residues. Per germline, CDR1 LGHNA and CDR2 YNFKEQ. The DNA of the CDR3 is TGTGCCAGCAGCAAAAAAGAGGGGGCCTGGAACACTGAAGCTTTCTTT. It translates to CASSKKEGAWNTEAFF.

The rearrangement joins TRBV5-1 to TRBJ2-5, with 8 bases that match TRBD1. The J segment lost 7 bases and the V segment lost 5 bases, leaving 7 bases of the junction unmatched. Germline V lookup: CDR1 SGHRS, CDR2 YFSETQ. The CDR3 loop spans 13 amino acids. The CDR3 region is CASRVGQGGTQYF. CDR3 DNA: TGCGCCAGCAGGGTCGGACAGGGAGGGACCCAGTACTTC.

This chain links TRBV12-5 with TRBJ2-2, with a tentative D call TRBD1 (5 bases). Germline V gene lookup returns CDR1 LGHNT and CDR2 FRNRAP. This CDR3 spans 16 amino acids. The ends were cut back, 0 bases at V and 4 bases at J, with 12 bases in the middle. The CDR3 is CASGLVTGSRTGELFF. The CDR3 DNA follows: TGTGCTAGTGGTTTGGTAACAGGTTCGCGCACCGGGGAGCTGTTTTTT.

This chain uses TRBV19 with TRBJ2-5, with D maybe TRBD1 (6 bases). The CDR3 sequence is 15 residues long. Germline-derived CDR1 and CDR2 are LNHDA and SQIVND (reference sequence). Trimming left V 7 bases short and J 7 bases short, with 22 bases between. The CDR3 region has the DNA TGTGCCAGTACTCTGGGACATCGCGTGAGGGGGACCCAGTACTTC. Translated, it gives CASTLGHRVRGTQYF.

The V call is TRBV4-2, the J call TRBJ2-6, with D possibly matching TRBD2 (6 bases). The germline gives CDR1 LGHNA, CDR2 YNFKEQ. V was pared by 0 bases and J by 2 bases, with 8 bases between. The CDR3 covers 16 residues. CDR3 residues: CASSQEGGAGANVLTF. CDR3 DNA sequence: TGTGCCAGCAGCCAAGAAGGAGGGGCTGGGGCCAACGTCCTGACTTTC.

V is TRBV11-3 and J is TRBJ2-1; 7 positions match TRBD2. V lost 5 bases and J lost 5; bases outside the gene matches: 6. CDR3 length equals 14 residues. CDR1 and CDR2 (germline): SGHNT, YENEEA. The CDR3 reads CASSPSGLNNEQFF. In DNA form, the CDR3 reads TGTGCCAGCAGCCCTAGCGGTTTGAACAATGAGCAGTTCTTC. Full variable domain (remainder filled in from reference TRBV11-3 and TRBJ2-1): EAGVVQSPRYKIIEKKQPVAFWCNPISGHNTLYWYLQNLGQGPELLIRYENEEAVDDSQLPKDRFSAERLKGVDSTLKIQPAELGDSAVYLCASSPSGLNNEQFFGPGTRLTVL.

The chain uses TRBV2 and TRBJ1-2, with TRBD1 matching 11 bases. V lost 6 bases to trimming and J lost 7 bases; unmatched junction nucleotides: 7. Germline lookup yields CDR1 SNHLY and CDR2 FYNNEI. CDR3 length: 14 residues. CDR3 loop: CASSPGQGAGGYTF. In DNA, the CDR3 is TGTGCCAGCAGCCCCGGACAGGGGGCGGGTGGCTACACCTTC.

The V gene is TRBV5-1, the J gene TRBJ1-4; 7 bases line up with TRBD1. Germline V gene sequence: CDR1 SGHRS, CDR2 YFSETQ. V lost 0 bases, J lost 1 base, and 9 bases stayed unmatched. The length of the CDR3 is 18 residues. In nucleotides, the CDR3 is TGCGCCAGCAGCTTGGCCCCCTTAAGACAGGGAACTAATGAAAAACTGTTTTTT. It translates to CASSLAPLRQGTNEKLFF.

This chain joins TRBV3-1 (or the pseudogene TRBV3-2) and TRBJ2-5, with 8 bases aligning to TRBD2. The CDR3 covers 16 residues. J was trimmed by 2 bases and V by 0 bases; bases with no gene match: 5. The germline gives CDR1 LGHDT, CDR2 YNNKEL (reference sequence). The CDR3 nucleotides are TGTGCCAGCAGCCAAGATCTACCTAGCGGGCAAGAGACCCAGTACTTC. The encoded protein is CASSQDLPSGQETQYF.

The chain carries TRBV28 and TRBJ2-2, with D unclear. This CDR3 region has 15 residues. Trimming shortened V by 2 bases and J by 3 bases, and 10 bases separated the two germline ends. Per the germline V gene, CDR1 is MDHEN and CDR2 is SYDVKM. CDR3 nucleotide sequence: TGTGCCAGCAGTTTAGAAGTGGCGTACACCGGGGAGCTGTTTTTT. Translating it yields CASSLEVAYTGELFF.

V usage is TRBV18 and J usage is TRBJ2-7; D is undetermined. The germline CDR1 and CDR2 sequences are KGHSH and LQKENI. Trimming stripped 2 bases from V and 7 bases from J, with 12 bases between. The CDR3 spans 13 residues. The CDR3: CASSPGRQWEQYF. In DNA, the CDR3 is TGTGCCAGCTCACCAGGGCGGCAGTGGGAGCAGTACTTC.

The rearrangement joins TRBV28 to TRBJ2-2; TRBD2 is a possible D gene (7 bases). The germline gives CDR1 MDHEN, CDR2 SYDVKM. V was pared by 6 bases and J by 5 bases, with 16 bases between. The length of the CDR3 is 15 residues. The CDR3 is CASREGGKWTGELFF. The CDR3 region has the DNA TGTGCCAGCAGAGAGGGGGGGAAGTGGACCGGGGAGCTGTTTTTT.

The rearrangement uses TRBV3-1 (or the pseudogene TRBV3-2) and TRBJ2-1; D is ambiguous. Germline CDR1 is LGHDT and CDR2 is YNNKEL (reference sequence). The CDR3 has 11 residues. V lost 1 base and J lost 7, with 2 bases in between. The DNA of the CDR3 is TGTGCCAGCAGCCAAGCGAATGAGCAGTTCTTC. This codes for CASSQANEQFF.

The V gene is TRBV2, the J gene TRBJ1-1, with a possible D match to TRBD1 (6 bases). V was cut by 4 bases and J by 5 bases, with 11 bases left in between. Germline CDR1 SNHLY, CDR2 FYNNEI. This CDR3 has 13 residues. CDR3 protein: CASSAGAGTEAFF. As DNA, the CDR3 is TGTGCCAGCAGTGCGGGGGCAGGGACTGAAGCTTTCTTT.

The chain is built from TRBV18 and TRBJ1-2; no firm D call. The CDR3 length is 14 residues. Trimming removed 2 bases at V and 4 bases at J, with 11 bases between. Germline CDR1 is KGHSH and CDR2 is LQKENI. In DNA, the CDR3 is TGTGCCAGCTCACCAACGAAAACGGCCTATGGCTACACCTTC. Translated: CASSPTKTAYGYTF.

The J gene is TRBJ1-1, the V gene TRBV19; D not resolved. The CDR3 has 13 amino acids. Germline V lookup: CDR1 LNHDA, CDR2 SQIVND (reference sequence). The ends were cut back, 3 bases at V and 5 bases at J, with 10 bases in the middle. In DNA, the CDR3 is TGTGCCAGTAGTATTCATTTCCGTACTGAAGCTTTCTTT. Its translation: CASSIHFRTEAFF. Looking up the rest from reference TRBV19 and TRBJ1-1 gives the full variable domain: DGGITQSPKYLFRKEGQNVTLSCEQNLNHDAMYWYRQDPGQGLRLIYYSQIVNDFQKGDIAEGYSVSREKKESFPLTVTSAQKNPTAFYLCASSIHFRTEAFFGQGTRLTVV.

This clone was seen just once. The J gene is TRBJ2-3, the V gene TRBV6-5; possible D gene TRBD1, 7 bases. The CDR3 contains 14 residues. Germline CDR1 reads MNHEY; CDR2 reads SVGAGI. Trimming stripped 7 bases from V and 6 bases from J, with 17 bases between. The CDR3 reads CASIRGTESDTQYF. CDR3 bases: TGTGCCAGCATCCGGGGGACAGAAAGTGATACGCAGTATTTT.

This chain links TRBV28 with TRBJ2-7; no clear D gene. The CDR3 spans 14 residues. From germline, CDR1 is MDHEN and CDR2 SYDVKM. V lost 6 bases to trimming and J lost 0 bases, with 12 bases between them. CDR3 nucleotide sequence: TGTGCCAGCAGCCCGGACGGAAACTCCTACGAGCAGTACTTC. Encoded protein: CASSPDGNSYEQYF.

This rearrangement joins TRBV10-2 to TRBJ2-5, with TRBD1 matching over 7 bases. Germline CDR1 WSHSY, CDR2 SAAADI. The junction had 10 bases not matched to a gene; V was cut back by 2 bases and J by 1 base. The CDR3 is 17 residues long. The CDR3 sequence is CASSEPVLWTGQETQYF. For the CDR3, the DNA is TGCGCCAGCAGTGAGCCCGTTCTTTGGACAGGCCAAGAGACCCAGTACTTC.

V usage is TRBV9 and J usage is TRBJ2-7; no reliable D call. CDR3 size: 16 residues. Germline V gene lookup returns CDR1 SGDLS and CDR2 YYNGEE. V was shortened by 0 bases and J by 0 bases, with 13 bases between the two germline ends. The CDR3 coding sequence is TGTGCCAGCAGCGTAGGTCCGTCCTCCAGCTCCTACGAGCAGTACTTC. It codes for CASSVGPSSSSYEQYF.

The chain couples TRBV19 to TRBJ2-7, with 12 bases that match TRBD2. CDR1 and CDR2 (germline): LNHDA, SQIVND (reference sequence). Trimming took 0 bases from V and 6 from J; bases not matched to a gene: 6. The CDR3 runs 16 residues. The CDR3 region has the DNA TGTGCCAGTAGTATAGACTGGACTAGCGGGAACCTCGAGCAGTACTTC. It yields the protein CASSIDWTSGNLEQYF.

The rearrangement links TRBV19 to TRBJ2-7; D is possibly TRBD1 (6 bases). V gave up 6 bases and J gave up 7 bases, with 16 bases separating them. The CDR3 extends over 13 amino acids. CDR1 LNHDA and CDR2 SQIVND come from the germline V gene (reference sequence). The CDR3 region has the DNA TGTGCCAGTAGCCCTCAGGGGACCGGTGAGCAGTACTTC. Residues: CASSPQGTGEQYF.

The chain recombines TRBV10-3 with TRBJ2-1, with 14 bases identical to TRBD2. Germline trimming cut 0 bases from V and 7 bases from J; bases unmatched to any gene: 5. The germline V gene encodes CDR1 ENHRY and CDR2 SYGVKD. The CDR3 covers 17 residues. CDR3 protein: CAISESTSGRVGNEQFF. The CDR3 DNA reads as TGTGCCATCAGTGAGTCGACTAGCGGGAGGGTCGGGAATGAGCAGTTCTTC.

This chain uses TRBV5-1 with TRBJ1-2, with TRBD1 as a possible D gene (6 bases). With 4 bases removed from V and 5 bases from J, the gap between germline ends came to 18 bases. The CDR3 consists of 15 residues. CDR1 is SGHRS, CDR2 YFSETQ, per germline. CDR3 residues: CASSADGRGYYGYTF. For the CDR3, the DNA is TGCGCCAGCAGCGCGGACGGCAGGGGATATTATGGCTACACCTTC. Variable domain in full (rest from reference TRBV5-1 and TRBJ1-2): KAGVTQTPRYLIKTRGQQVTLSCSPISGHRSVSWYQQTPGQGLQFLFEYFSETQRNKGNFPGRFSGRQFSNSRSEMNVSTLELGDSALYLCASSADGRGYYGYTFGSGTRLTVV.

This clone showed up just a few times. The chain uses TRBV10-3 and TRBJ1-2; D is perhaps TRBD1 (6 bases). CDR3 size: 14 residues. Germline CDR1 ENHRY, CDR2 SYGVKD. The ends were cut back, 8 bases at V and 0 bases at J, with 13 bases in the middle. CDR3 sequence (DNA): TGTGCCATCGGCGGGCAGGGGTCTAACTATGGCTACACCTTC. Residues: CAIGGQGSNYGYTF.

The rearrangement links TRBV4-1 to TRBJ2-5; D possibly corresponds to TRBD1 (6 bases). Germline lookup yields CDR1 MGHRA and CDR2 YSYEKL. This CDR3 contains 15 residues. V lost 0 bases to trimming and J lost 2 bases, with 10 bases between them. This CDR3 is CASSQDWGQQETQYF. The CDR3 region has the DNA TGCGCCAGCAGCCAAGATTGGGGGCAGCAAGAGACCCAGTACTTC.

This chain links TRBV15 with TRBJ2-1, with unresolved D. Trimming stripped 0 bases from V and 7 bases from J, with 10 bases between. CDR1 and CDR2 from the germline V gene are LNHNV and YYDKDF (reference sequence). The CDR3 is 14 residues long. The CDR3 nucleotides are TGTGCCACCAGCAGAGATCTATTGGGAAATGAGCAGTTCTTC. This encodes CATSRDLLGNEQFF.

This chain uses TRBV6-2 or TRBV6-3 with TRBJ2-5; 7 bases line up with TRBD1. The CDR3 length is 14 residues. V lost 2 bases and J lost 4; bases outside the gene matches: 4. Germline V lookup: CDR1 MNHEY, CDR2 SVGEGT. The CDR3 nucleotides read TGTGCCAGCAGTTACCCGACAGGGATAGAGACCCAGTACTTC. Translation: CASSYPTGIETQYF.

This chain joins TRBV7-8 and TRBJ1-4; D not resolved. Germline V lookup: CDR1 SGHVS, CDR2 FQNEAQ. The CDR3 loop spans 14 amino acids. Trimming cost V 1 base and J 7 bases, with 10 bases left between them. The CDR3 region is CASSLGHGSEKLFF. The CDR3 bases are TGTGCCAGCAGCTTAGGTCACGGGTCTGAAAAACTGTTTTTT.